The 30 T cell receptor beta chains in this list originate from one sample, sequenced in a study of control samples from healthy donors and cancer patients. The table came from immunoSEQ multiplex PCR; TCRdb's copy has only in-frame clones and leaves some out. This sample has about 86,000 clones, with about 89% found just once. Sequenced input: PBMCs. Receptors were obtained from a woman aged 45-65 years with colorectal cancer.

The CDR3: CASSLGSSGSYNEQFF. The CDR3, as DNA: TGCGCCAGCAGCTTGGGGTCTAGCGGTTCCTACAATGAGCAGTTCTTC. V gene TRBV5-1 combines with J gene TRBJ2-1; 7 bases map to TRBD2. This CDR3 spans 16 amino acids. Germline V gene sequence: CDR1 SGHRS, CDR2 YFSETQ. V shed 0 bases, J shed 1 base, and the junction held 4 bases outside the gene matches.

The chain couples TRBV21-1 to TRBJ1-3; whether TRBD1, the table's D call, matches the DNA was not checked. TRBV21-1 is termed a pseudogene. The CDR3 runs 17 residues. The CDR3 DNA reads TGTGCCAGCAGCAAATTGGTCTCAGGAAGTCTGGGAAACACCATATATTTT. Amino acids: CASSKLVSGSLGNTIYF.

This clone has a single count. This chain connects TRBV6-6 to TRBJ2-7, with D possibly TRBD1 on 7 matching bases. V shed 5 bases and J shed 5 bases, with 10 bases lying between them. The length of the CDR3 is 12 residues. Germline CDR1 and CDR2: MNHNY and SVGAGI (reference sequence). In DNA form, the CDR3 reads TGTGCCAGCAGTCCAGGGGGGAACGAGCAGTACGTC. It encodes CASSPGGNEQYV.

This clone was found once. V gene TRBV21-1 combines with J gene TRBJ2-7; the DNA was not used to check the table's D call, TRBD2. TRBV21-1 is described as a pseudogene. There are 12 residues in the CDR3. As DNA, the CDR3 is TGTGCCAGCAGCACTGAGCGATACGAGCAGTACGTC. This encodes CASSTERYEQYV.

This clone was detected only once. The chain links TRBV6-4 to TRBJ2-3; 7 nucleotides match TRBD2. The trim removed 8 bases at V and 0 bases at J, leaving 17 bases unmatched. This CDR3 comprises 18 residues. Per the germline V gene, CDR1 is MRHNA and CDR2 is SNTAGT. The CDR3 nucleotides are TGTGCCAGCGCACCAAGAGGCCAGCGGGGTAAGAGCACAGATACGCAGTATTTT. This sequence encodes CASAPRGQRGKSTDTQYF.

This clone was seen more than once but under ten times. The V call is TRBV7-2, the J call TRBJ1-1; D is possibly TRBD1 (6 bases). V lost 5 bases, J lost 3 bases, and 10 bases lay in between. CDR1 is SGHTA and CDR2 is FQGNSA in the germline V gene. This CDR3 comprises 13 residues. The CDR3 reads CASSTRGDTEAFF. In DNA form, the CDR3 reads TGTGCCAGCAGCACCAGGGGCGACACTGAAGCTTTCTTT.

The gene calls are TRBV5-1 and TRBJ2-1; TRBD1 matches 10 bases. V trimming: 5 bases; J trimming: 6 bases; junction bases outside the gene matches: 5. Germline CDR1 is SGHRS and CDR2 is YFSETQ. The CDR3 is made up of 14 amino acids. Here the CDR3 reads CASRPGTGVNEQFF. In DNA, the CDR3 is TGCGCCAGCAGGCCCGGGACAGGGGTCAATGAGCAGTTCTTC. Drawing the rest from reference TRBV5-1 and TRBJ2-1, the complete variable domain is KAGVTQTPRYLIKTRGQQVTLSCSPISGHRSVSWYQQTPGQGLQFLFEYFSETQRNKGNFPGRFSGRQFSNSRSEMNVSTLELGDSALYLCASRPGTGVNEQFFGPGTRLTVL.

The gene calls are TRBV30 and TRBJ2-2; weak D call: TRBD1 (7 bases). V dropped 4 bases and J dropped 6 bases, with 15 bases sitting between them. The CDR3 spans 14 residues. CDR1 is GTSNPN and CDR2 is SVGIG in the germline V gene (reference sequence). The CDR3 spells CAWKRTGGSGELFF. For the CDR3, the DNA is TGTGCCTGGAAGCGGACAGGAGGGTCCGGGGAGCTGTTTTTT.

This chain's CDR3 is CASKQGENTEAFF. The DNA for the CDR3 is TGTGCCAGCAAACAGGGGGAGAACACTGAAGCTTTCTTT. This chain connects TRBV6-4 to TRBJ1-1; 8 positions agree with TRBD1. The germline V gene encodes CDR1 MRHNA and CDR2 SNTAGT. This CDR3 is 13 amino acids long. V dropped 7 bases and J dropped 1; count of bases not matched to a gene: 2.

In DNA form, the CDR3 reads TGTGCCAGCGGCTGGGGTGAGACCCAGTACTTC. It specifies CASGWGETQYF. The chain uses TRBV11-1 and TRBJ2-5; no reliable D call. The V and J ends lost 8 bases and 5 bases respectively, with 9 bases between them. Germline CDR1 SGHAT, CDR2 FQDESV (reference sequence). The CDR3 runs to 11 residues.

CDR3 bases: TGTGCCAGCTCACCACCATCAGCAGCGGGTGGCCGAGCTTTCTTT. The encoded protein is CASSPPSAAGGRAFF. V gene TRBV18 combines with J gene TRBJ1-1, with D unresolved. The CDR3 spans 15 residues. The germline V gene encodes CDR1 KGHSH and CDR2 LQKENI. The ends were cut back, 0 bases at V and 10 bases at J, with 18 bases in the middle.

V and J are TRBV15 and TRBJ2-3; tentative D call: TRBD2 (6 bases). CDR3 length: 14 amino acids. Trimming pared 3 bases from V and 3 bases from J, leaving 10 bases between. Looked up from germline, CDR1 is LNHNV and CDR2 is YYDKDF (reference sequence). Here the CDR3 DNA reads TGTGCCACCAGCAGGGGGGGTAAGACAGATACGCAGTATTTT. This encodes CATSRGGKTDTQYF.

This clone occurred once. V is TRBV27 and J is TRBJ1-1, with D unclear. Germline V gene data show CDR1 as MNHEY and CDR2 as SMNVEV (reference sequence). The CDR3 runs 15 residues. The germline V and J ends were trimmed by 0 bases and 1 base, with 9 bases remaining between them. Written as DNA, the CDR3 is TGTGCCAGCAGTTTATCGTGGTTCGAGAACACTGAAGCTTTCTTT. Translating gives CASSLSWFENTEAFF.

This chain connects TRBV6-5 to TRBJ1-1; maybe TRBD1 (6 bases). Germline V lookup: CDR1 MNHEY, CDR2 SVGAGI. With 7 bases removed from V and 8 bases from J, the gap between germline ends came to 14 bases. The CDR3 totals 12 residues. The CDR3 DNA reads as TGTGCCAGCACCCCAGGGGCTTGGGAAGCTTTCTTT. Translation gives CASTPGAWEAFF.

This clone appeared once. The chain joins TRBV24-1 to TRBJ1-2, with unresolved D. Germline V gene sequence: CDR1 KGHDR, CDR2 SFDVKD. Trimming took off 4 bases at V and 4 bases at J, with 12 bases between the two ends. The CDR3 extends over 14 amino acids. Written as DNA, the CDR3 is TGTGCCACCAGTGACCGAGGGTTTAGCTATGGCTACACCTTC. This translates into CATSDRGFSYGYTF.

V and J are TRBV12-5 and TRBJ2-1; no definite D call. Germline assignment: CDR1 LGHNT and CDR2 FRNRAP. This CDR3 has 13 amino acids. Trimming removed 6 bases from V and 2 bases from J, with 8 bases in between. The CDR3 sequence is CASGFDTYNEQFF. The CDR3 DNA reads TGTGCTAGTGGATTCGACACCTACAATGAGCAGTTCTTC.

V usage is TRBV7-9 and J usage is TRBJ2-5, with 7 bases fitting TRBD1. V lost 1 base and J lost 2; bases outside the gene matches: 7. The CDR3 length is 16 residues. Germline V gene sequence: CDR1 SEHNR, CDR2 FQNEAQ (reference sequence). The CDR3 nucleotides are TGTGCCAGCAGCTTAGATTCCTTGGGACAGCAAGAGACCCAGTACTTC. Translated, it gives CASSLDSLGQQETQYF.

This clone has a handful of counts. The V call is TRBV5-1, the J call TRBJ2-5, with D perhaps given as TRBD1 or TRBD2 (5 bases each). V gave up 6 bases and J gave up 0 bases, with 12 bases separating them. The CDR3 spans 14 residues. Germline V gene data show CDR1 as SGHRS and CDR2 as YFSETQ. The DNA for the CDR3 is TGCGCCAGCAACAGTATGGGACACCAAGAGACCCAGTACTTC. It translates to CASNSMGHQETQYF.

In DNA form, the CDR3 reads TGTGCCAGCAGTTTATCGACAGCAGGGCAAGAGACCCAGTACTTC. Its translation is CASSLSTAGQETQYF. This chain connects TRBV27 to TRBJ2-5, with D possibly matching TRBD1 (5 bases). This CDR3 is built from 15 residues. Looked up from germline, CDR1 is MNHEY and CDR2 is SMNVEV (reference sequence). V was pared by 0 bases and J by 2 bases, with 10 bases between.

The sample holds one count of this clone. This chain uses TRBV7-2 with TRBJ1-1; D is unresolved. Trimming pared 1 base from V and 6 bases from J, leaving 12 bases between. CDR1 SGHTA and CDR2 FQGNSA come from the germline V gene. The CDR3 loop spans 14 amino acids. The CDR3, as DNA: TGTGCCAGCAGCTTAGACAGCGTTAGATCTGAAGCTTTCTTT. Translated: CASSLDSVRSEAFF. The full variable domain, in which reference TRBV7-2 and TRBJ1-1 provide the parts outside the CDR3, is GAGVSQSPSNKVTEKGKDVELRCDPISGHTALYWYRQSLGQGLEFLIYFQGNSAPDKSGLPSDRFSAERTGGSVSTLTIQRTQQEDSAVYLCASSLDSVRSEAFFGQGTRLTVV.

CDR3 bases: TGCGCCAGCAGCCACCCCGACAGGTACAATGAGCAGTTCTTC. Protein: CASSHPDRYNEQFF. The chain links TRBV4-3 to TRBJ2-1; maybe TRBD1 (6 bases). CDR3 length: 14 amino acids. Germline V gene lookup returns CDR1 LGHNA and CDR2 YSLEER. Deletions cut 3 bases from V and 4 bases from J, with 10 bases between.

This chain uses TRBV18 with TRBJ1-5, with D possibly being TRBD1 (6 bases). This CDR3 spans 15 amino acids. V was shortened by 3 bases and J by 3 bases, with 12 bases between the two germline ends. Germline V gene data show CDR1 as KGHSH and CDR2 as LQKENI. The CDR3 protein is CASSPTTGLNQPQHF. In nucleotides, the CDR3 is TGTGCCAGCTCACCGACTACAGGGCTCAATCAGCCCCAGCATTTT.

The rearrangement joins TRBV14 to TRBJ2-7; tentatively, D is TRBD1 (5 bases). The V and J ends lost 4 bases and 8 bases respectively, with 15 bases between them. CDR1 is SGHDN and CDR2 is FVKESK in the germline V gene. This CDR3 has 13 residues. The DNA of the CDR3 is TGTGCCAGCAGCCGAGACAACCAGGGAAAGCAGTACGTC. Translated: CASSRDNQGKQYV.

The chain has TRBV18 and TRBJ2-2; TRBD2 aligns across 9 bases. Germline trimming cut 1 base from V and 3 bases from J; bases unmatched to any gene: 3. Germline CDR1 reads KGHSH; CDR2 reads LQKENI. The CDR3 covers 16 residues. The CDR3 spells CASSPRVAGDTGELFF. CDR3 nucleotides: TGTGCCAGCTCACCACGGGTAGCGGGGGACACCGGGGAGCTGTTTTTT.

V usage is TRBV6-4 and J usage is TRBJ1-1, with TRBD1 as a possible D gene (5 bases). This CDR3 comprises 15 residues. With 3 bases removed from V and 7 bases from J, the gap between germline ends came to 18 bases. Germline lookup yields CDR1 MRHNA and CDR2 SNTAGT. The CDR3 DNA follows: TGTGCCAGCAGTGATATTCCAGGGAAAGATAGTGAAGCTTTCTTT. It translates to CASSDIPGKDSEAFF.

This chain joins TRBV7-8 and TRBJ1-1; D possibly corresponds to TRBD1 (6 bases). Germline lookup yields CDR1 SGHVS and CDR2 FQNEAQ. Deletions cut 4 bases from V and 5 bases from J, with 11 bases between. CDR3 length: 13 amino acids. The CDR3, as DNA: TGTGCCAGCAGCTCGCAGGGGTGGACTGAAGCTTTCTTT. The encoded protein is CASSSQGWTEAFF.

The chain recombines TRBV7-9 with TRBJ1-3, with D tentatively TRBD1 (5 bases). The germline V gene has CDR1 SEHNR and CDR2 FQNEAQ (reference sequence). Trimming left V 3 bases short and J 0 bases short, with 9 bases between. The length of the CDR3 is 15 residues. This CDR3 is CASSFGTASGNTIYF. The CDR3, as DNA: TGTGCCAGCAGCTTCGGGACGGCCTCTGGAAACACCATATATTTT.

This clone was seen only a few times. The J gene is TRBJ1-2, the V gene TRBV30; 9 bases map to TRBD1. The CDR3 spans 13 residues. The trim removed 4 bases at V and 4 bases at J, leaving 4 bases unmatched. The V gene's germline CDR1 is GTSNPN and CDR2 SVGIG (reference sequence). The CDR3 is CAWIRQGGYGYTF. The DNA for the CDR3 is TGTGCCTGGATACGACAGGGGGGCTATGGCTACACCTTC.

This chain connects TRBV4-1 to TRBJ1-2; no reliable D call. The CDR3 loop spans 17 amino acids. Germline loops: CDR1 MGHRA, CDR2 YSYEKL. The ends were cut back, 0 bases at V and 4 bases at J, with 18 bases in the middle. This CDR3 reads CASSQDGMSRAAYGYTF. The DNA for the CDR3 is TGCGCCAGCAGCCAAGATGGTATGTCCCGGGCGGCCTATGGCTACACCTTC.

CDR3 region: CASTTRSGGGNQPQHF. The CDR3 nucleotides read TGTGCCAGTACCACCCGAAGCGGGGGCGGCAATCAGCCCCAGCATTTT. V and J are TRBV19 and TRBJ1-5, with D maybe TRBD1 (6 bases). V dropped 7 bases and J dropped 2 bases, with 18 bases sitting between them. This CDR3 has 16 amino acids. CDR1 LNHDA and CDR2 SQIVND come from the germline V gene (reference sequence).